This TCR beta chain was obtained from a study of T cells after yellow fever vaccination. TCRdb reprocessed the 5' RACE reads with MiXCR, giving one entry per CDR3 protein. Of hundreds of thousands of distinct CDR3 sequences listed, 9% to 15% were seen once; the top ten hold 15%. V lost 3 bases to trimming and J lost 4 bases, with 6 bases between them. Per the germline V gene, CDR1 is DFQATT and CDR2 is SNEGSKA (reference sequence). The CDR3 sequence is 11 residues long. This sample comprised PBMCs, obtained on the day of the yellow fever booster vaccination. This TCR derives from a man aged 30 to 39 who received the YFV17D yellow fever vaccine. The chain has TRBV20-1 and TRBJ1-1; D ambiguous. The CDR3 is CSASRPTEAFF. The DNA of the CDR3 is TGCAGTGCTAGCCGGCCCACTGAAGCTTTCTTT.